A selection of T cell receptor beta chains follows, all from one sample in a study of T cell responses to AZD1222 COVID-19 vaccine. Measured with immunoSEQ multiplex PCR; TCRdb has only the in-frame clones, and not every one. The data show fewer than 150,000 clones, over 90% seen once. The source material was peripheral blood, sampled on day 0 of AZD1222 vaccination. These receptors all come from an adult in good health. The conserved cysteine and the conserved F or W are not part of the CDR3 here. Each record gives: clone size, V gene, CDR3 length, CDR3 protein. Clone size is given for some rows only: seen once, a few or many times, or a class if the clone is expanded.

- | TRBV20-1 | 13 | SASRRYDGNYGYT
- | TRBV2 | 11 | ASGKEAGWGYT
- | TRBV9 | 12 | ASSVQGDPRKLF
- | TRBV9 | 12 | ASSVGAGRNTIY
- | TRBV5-1 | 12 | ASSARLKNTEAF
- | TRBV10-2 | 13 | ASSMADDSGNTIY
- | TRBV12-3/TRBV12-4 | 11 | ASSLRQFDEQY
- | TRBV4-1 | 18 | ASSQVRATGTGGRGYGYT
- | TRBV2 | 12 | ASRGTGVTGELF
- | TRBV27 | 12 | ASSFQGGGQPQH
- | TRBV19 | 14 | ASSISETGGWSPLH
- | TRBV5-4 | 10 | ASSLDFYEQY
- | TRBV12-5 | 12 | ASGPDLWGETQY
- | TRBV5-1 | 14 | ASSPHEGLRAYEQY
- | TRBV4-1 | 13 | ASSQVGAGNSPLH
few | TRBV4-2 | 11 | ASSQEQRGEQF
- | TRBV6-6 | 17 | ASSLLSPIEGLYTGELF
- | TRBV6-1 | 11 | ASKDPGEGELF
- | TRBV14 | 10 | ASSQAGNTIY
- | TRBV6-6 | 12 | ASEPGQAYYGYT
- | TRBV6-5 | 13 | ASRPWTGLNDGYT
- | TRBV6-5 | 13 | ASSPWGGPSYEQY
- | TRBV9 | 12 | ASSEVAGKETQY
- | TRBV7-3 | 11 | ASSRDSLREQY
- | TRBV7-2 | 12 | ASSLERLAGELF
- | TRBV9 | 11 | ASSVGEGLGYT
- | TRBV5-1 | 14 | ASSLGGAGLGTEAF
- | TRBV27 | 13 | ASRPQYPGEETQY
once | TRBV28 | 10 | ASFDRANTIY
- | TRBV10-1 | 16 | ASSESGPGLAGDNEQF
- | TRBV7-2 | 13 | ASSYAGGSSYEQY
- | TRBV5-4 | 11 | ASSFLNRGEQF
- | TRBV15 | 14 | ATSGWNGQGSYEQY
- | TRBV10-3 | 14 | AISEPHESRTYEQY
- | TRBV11-2 | 11 | ASSLDVNSPLH
- | TRBV4-1 | 12 | ASSQTGNTGELF
- | TRBV6-6 | 16 | ASSPSPEGMNSNQPQH
- | TRBV10-2 | 13 | ASRTSGGGTGELF
once | TRBV5-6 | 14 | ASSLAVRGPSYEQY
- | TRBV18 | 14 | ASSRLIIGQSGEQY
- | TRBV5-1 | 14 | ASSLRGYTESGGYT
- | TRBV2 | 12 | ASSPDREGTEAF
- | TRBV5-6 | 11 | ASSQQHSTGAF
- | TRBV5-1 | 13 | ASSLAAGRSETQY
- | TRBV7-9 | 14 | ASSLSGTTDYYEQY
- | TRBV4-2 | 14 | ASSQEAAGGPDTQY
- | TRBV11-3 | 11 | ASSFGRNTEAF
- | TRBV7-7 | 13 | ASSRLAGGPGEQF
- | TRBV7-3 | 12 | ASSLTGGQETQY
- | TRBV6-5 | 12 | ASLPGVEDSEQY
- | TRBV18 | 11 | ASSMTENTEAF
- | TRBV19 | 13 | ASSMGAGTNYGYT
once | TRBV7-9 | 13 | ASSFRTETNTEAF